These 20 T cell receptor beta chains were sequenced from one sample in a study of T cell changes during pregnancy in multiple sclerosis. Here immunoSEQ multiplex PCR was the method, and the copy in TCRdb shows in-frame clones only, minus some. The data show about 52,000 clones, with approximately 92% seen just once and less than 0.8% held by the top ten. Material: CD4+ T cells from peripheral blood mononuclear cells, obtained in the third trimester of pregnancy. These receptors were taken from a female donor with multiple sclerosis, enrolled in a pregnancy study.

The CDR3 spells CASSIRDRALGNTIYF. The CDR3, as DNA: TGTGCCAGTAGTATAAGGGACAGGGCCCTTGGAAACACCATATATTTT. The J gene is TRBJ1-3, the V gene TRBV19, with 9 bases matching TRBD1. The ends lost 2 bases at V and 3 bases at J; junction bases unmatched: 5. The CDR3 spans 16 residues. In germline, CDR1 is LNHDA, CDR2 SQIVND (reference sequence).

The genes are TRBV7-9 and TRBJ2-2; 9 bases match TRBD2. V lost 2 bases and J lost 1; bases outside the gene matches: 2. The germline V gene has CDR1 SEHNR and CDR2 FQNEAQ (reference sequence). CDR3 length: 16 amino acids. The DNA for the CDR3 is TGTGCCAGCAGCTTAACAGCGGGGGGGAACACCGGGGAGCTGTTTTTT. Protein product: CASSLTAGGNTGELFF.

This chain uses TRBV10-3 with TRBJ1-1; D remains ambiguous. CDR1 is ENHRY, CDR2 SYGVKD, per germline. CDR3 length: 15 amino acids. The V end was cut by 3 bases, the J end by 0 bases, with 11 bases between. The CDR3 region has the DNA TGTGCCATCAGTGAAAGGGAGGGTATGAACACTGAAGCTTTCTTT. It translates to CAISEREGMNTEAFF.

This chain uses TRBV7-6 with TRBJ2-3; 10 bases fit TRBD1. This CDR3 is built from 16 residues. Unmatched junction bases numbered 5, after V lost 3 bases and J lost 2 bases. CDR1 and CDR2 (germline): SGHVS, FNYEAQ. The CDR3 DNA sequence: TGTGCCAGCAGCTTGGCGGGACAGGGGAACACAGATACGCAGTATTTT. Its protein product is CASSLAGQGNTDTQYF. Using reference TRBV7-6 and TRBJ2-3 for the parts outside the CDR3, the full variable domain is GAGVSQSPRYKVTKRGQDVALRCDPISGHVSLYWYRQALGQGPEFLTYFNYEAQQDKSGLPNDRFSAERPEGSISTLTIQRTEQRDSAMYRCASSLAGQGNTDTQYFGPGTRLTVL.

This clone has just one count. The genes are TRBV2 and TRBJ1-1, with 8 bases fitting TRBD1. From germline, CDR1 is SNHLY and CDR2 FYNNEI. Trimming cost V 8 bases and J 0 bases; bases outside gene matches: 14. The CDR3 is 17 residues long. The CDR3 is CASSSSTGGPVNTEAFF. CDR3 in DNA: TGTGCCAGCTCCTCCTCCACAGGGGGACCAGTGAACACTGAAGCTTTCTTT.

The rearrangement uses TRBV11-1 and TRBJ1-1; D ambiguous. Deletions cut 6 bases from V and 8 bases from J, with 10 bases between. This CDR3 is 11 amino acids long. The germline V gene has CDR1 SGHAT and CDR2 FQDESV (reference sequence). CDR3 loop: CASSRVEEAFF. The CDR3 coding sequence is TGTGCCAGCAGTCGCGTCGAAGAAGCTTTCTTT.

The chain carries TRBV5-4 and TRBJ2-7; D is undetermined. The germline CDR1 and CDR2 sequences are SGHNT and YYREEE (reference sequence). Trimming left V 4 bases short and J 3 bases short, with 20 bases between. The CDR3 has 16 residues. The DNA for the CDR3 is TGTGCCAGCAGCCCCCGAGGTGGTACCAGTTTCTACGAGCAGTACTTC. Protein product: CASSPRGGTSFYEQYF.

The rearrangement uses TRBV25-1 and TRBJ1-2; no clear D gene. The CDR3 has 12 amino acids. CDR1 and CDR2 from the germline V gene are MGHDK and SYGVNS. The V end was cut by 2 bases, the J end by 8 bases, with 9 bases between. CDR3 nucleotides: TGTGCCAGCAGTGAACCCTGGCGGGGCTACACCTTC. This encodes CASSEPWRGYTF.

CDR3 sequence reads: CAWRRTGKGEQYF. The CDR3 DNA follows: TGTGCCTGGAGAAGGACAGGGAAGGGCGAGCAGTACTTC. This chain connects TRBV30 to TRBJ2-7; 8 bases match TRBD1. V shed 3 bases and J 6 bases; nucleotides not matched to a gene: 7. This CDR3 has 13 residues. The germline V gene encodes CDR1 GTSNPN and CDR2 SVGIG (reference sequence).

This chain joins TRBV11-2 and TRBJ1-4; TRBD1 is a possible D gene (6 bases). Trimming cost V 4 bases and J 6 bases, with 12 bases left between them. Germline values: CDR1 SGHAT, CDR2 FQNNGV. CDR3 length equals 14 residues. CDR3 nucleotide sequence: TGTGCCAGCAGCTACGGGACACGAGATGAAAAACTGTTTTTT. This sequence encodes CASSYGTRDEKLFF.

This chain joins TRBV6-6 and TRBJ1-5; TRBD1 agrees at 7 bases. Germline CDR1 MNHNY, CDR2 SVGAGI (reference sequence). The V and J ends lost 5 bases and 6 bases, in that order; junction bases with no gene match: 7. The CDR3 runs 14 residues. DNA of the CDR3: TGTGCCAGCAGTCATAACAGGGGAGGTCAGCCCCAGCATTTT. As protein: CASSHNRGGQPQHF.

J is TRBJ1-4 and V is TRBV7-2; D is undetermined. V was clipped by 5 bases and J by 0 bases, with 16 bases between them. This CDR3 comprises 17 residues. CDR1 is SGHTA, CDR2 FQGNSA, per germline. The DNA for the CDR3 is TGTGCCAGCAGCGCGAACAGACGGACTGCAACTAATGAAAAACTGTTTTTT. Translating gives CASSANRRTATNEKLFF.

The V and J genes are TRBV7-8 and TRBJ2-2, with a tentative D call TRBD2 (5 bases). The CDR3 has 17 amino acids. The germline V gene has CDR1 SGHVS and CDR2 FQNEAQ. Trimming cost V 0 bases and J 2 bases, with 13 bases left between them. For the CDR3, the DNA is TGTGCCAGCAGCTTAGCGGCGGGCAGGCCCAACACCGGGGAGCTGTTTTTT. Its protein product is CASSLAAGRPNTGELFF.

The V gene is TRBV30, the J gene TRBJ2-4, with D tentatively TRBD1 (5 bases). This CDR3 spans 13 amino acids. The germline V gene has CDR1 GTSNPN and CDR2 SVGIG (reference sequence). Trimming removed 3 bases at V and 8 bases at J, with 14 bases between. The CDR3 loop reads CAWRIFKGDIQYF. The CDR3 region has the DNA TGTGCCTGGAGGATCTTCAAAGGGGACATTCAGTACTTC.

Remarks on this clone: At one end, the junction sequence differs from germline, possibly due to a read error. The chain carries TRBV27 and TRBJ2-7; 11 bases are a match to TRBD1. The CDR3 runs to 15 residues. The germline gives CDR1 MNHEY, CDR2 SMNVEV (reference sequence). The CDR3 sequence is CASSQGQGGSYEQHF. The CDR3 DNA reads TGTGCCAGCAGTCAGGGACAGGGGGGTTCCTACGAGCAGCACTTC.

The chain is built from TRBV12-5 and TRBJ2-7; 8 nucleotides line up with TRBD2. There are 18 residues in the CDR3. Germline V gene data show CDR1 as LGHNT and CDR2 as FRNRAP. V was clipped by 4 bases and J by 0 bases; unmatched bases: 14. DNA of the CDR3: TGTGCTAGTGGTTCCCCCCCGTCGGGGGGGACGATCTCCTACGAGCAGTACTTC. Translating it yields CASGSPPSGGTISYEQYF.

The J gene is TRBJ2-3, the V gene TRBV19, with D possibly being TRBD2 (7 bases). The ends were cut back, 7 bases at V and 1 base at J, with 15 bases in the middle. The germline gives CDR1 LNHDA, CDR2 SQIVND (reference sequence). The CDR3 is 15 amino acids. The CDR3 coding sequence is TGTGCCAGTACTCAGGGGCGGGAGCGCACAGATACGCAGTATTTT. Its translation is CASTQGRERTDTQYF.

The chain uses TRBV6-1 and TRBJ1-1; D is possibly TRBD1 (5 bases). Trimming pared 1 base from V and 5 bases from J, leaving 14 bases between. Germline assignment: CDR1 MNHNS and CDR2 SASEGT. There are 15 residues in the CDR3. The CDR3: CASSEVLWGRTEAFF. The CDR3 DNA follows: TGTGCCAGCAGTGAAGTACTCTGGGGGAGGACTGAAGCTTTCTTT.

This sequence joins TRBV6-7 and TRBJ1-6, with 8 positions matching TRBD1. TRBV6-7 is an ORF, and what it does is uncertain. With 5 bases clipped from V and 0 bases from J, the junction kept 6 bases outside the gene matches. This CDR3 contains 17 residues. This CDR3 reads CASSRGDRSSYNSPLHF. As DNA, the CDR3 is TGTGCCAGCAGTCGCGGGGACAGGAGCTCCTATAATTCACCCCTCCACTTT.

The V and J genes are TRBV5-4 and TRBJ1-1; possible D gene TRBD1, 5 bases. Trimming left V 4 bases short and J 11 bases short, with 15 bases between. Germline CDR1 and CDR2: SGHNT and YYREEE (reference sequence). The CDR3 is 12 amino acids. The DNA for the CDR3 is TGTGCCAGCAGCCCAGTGGGACGGGAGGCTTTCTTT. Translated: CASSPVGREAFF.